This T cell receptor (beta chain) originates from a study of beta chain features in type 1 diabetes. In the study overall: Across every sample, approximately 110,000,000 sorted cells were examined in total.

Notes on the study in general: TCRB CDR3s from Type 1 diabetes patients were moderately but significantly shorter in all four CD4+ subsets. Fewer junction insertions and more nucleotide deletions appeared in type 1 diabetes patients.

All of the isolated RNA was reverse transcribed, so expressed TCRB transcripts were sequenced. Method: immunoSEQ multiplex PCR; TCRdb's copy keeps in-frame clones and lacks some. The sample lists around 100,000 clones, roughly 28% seen once, with approximately 0.5% in the top ten. Points on this clone: What it binds is not known.

The CDR3 loop spans 13 amino acids. V was pared by 5 bases and J by 6 bases, with 12 bases between. Germline V lookup: CDR1 SEHNR, CDR2 FQNEAQ (reference sequence). J is TRBJ2-3 and V is TRBV7-9; D is uncertain. The sequence came from a woman younger than 35 with type 1 diabetes. The sample taken for sequencing was central memory CD4+ T cells from blood. As DNA, the CDR3 is TGTGCCAGCAGCCCCACGAGCTCCGATACGCAGTATTTT. It translates to CASSPTSSDTQYF.